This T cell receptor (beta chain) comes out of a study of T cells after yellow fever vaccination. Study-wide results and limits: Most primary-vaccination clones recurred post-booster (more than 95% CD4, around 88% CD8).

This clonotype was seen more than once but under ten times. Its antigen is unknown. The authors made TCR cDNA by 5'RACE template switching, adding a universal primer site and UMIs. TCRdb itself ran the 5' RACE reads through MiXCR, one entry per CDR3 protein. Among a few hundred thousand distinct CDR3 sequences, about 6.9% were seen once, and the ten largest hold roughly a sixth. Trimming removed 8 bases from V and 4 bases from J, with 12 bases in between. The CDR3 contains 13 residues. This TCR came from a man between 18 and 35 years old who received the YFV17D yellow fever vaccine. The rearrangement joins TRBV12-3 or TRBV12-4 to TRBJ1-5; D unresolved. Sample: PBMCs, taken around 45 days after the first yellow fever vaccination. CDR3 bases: TGTGCCAGCGCTAGACACATTAATCAGCCCCAGCATTTT. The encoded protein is CASARHINQPQHF.